This TCR beta chain was recorded in a study of cytomegalovirus exposure and HLA in healthy donors. PCR primers comprised 60 Vbeta and 13 Jbeta primers. Repertoires were generated with immunoSEQ multiplex PCR, while TCRdb's copy carries only in-frame clones and drops some. The sample consists of roughly 80,000 clones, over 70% of them appearing once. The CDR3 totals 13 residues. Trimming took off 5 bases at V and 4 bases at J, with 11 bases between the two ends. Germline V gene lookup returns CDR1 MNHEY and CDR2 SMNVEV (reference sequence). The sequenced material came from PBMCs. This sequence was found in a male donor in good health and CMV-seronegative. The gene calls are TRBV27 and TRBJ1-2; unclear D gene. CDR3 region: CASSPSGLYGYTF. The CDR3 bases are TGTGCCAGCAGTCCCTCAGGCCTCTATGGCTACACCTTC.